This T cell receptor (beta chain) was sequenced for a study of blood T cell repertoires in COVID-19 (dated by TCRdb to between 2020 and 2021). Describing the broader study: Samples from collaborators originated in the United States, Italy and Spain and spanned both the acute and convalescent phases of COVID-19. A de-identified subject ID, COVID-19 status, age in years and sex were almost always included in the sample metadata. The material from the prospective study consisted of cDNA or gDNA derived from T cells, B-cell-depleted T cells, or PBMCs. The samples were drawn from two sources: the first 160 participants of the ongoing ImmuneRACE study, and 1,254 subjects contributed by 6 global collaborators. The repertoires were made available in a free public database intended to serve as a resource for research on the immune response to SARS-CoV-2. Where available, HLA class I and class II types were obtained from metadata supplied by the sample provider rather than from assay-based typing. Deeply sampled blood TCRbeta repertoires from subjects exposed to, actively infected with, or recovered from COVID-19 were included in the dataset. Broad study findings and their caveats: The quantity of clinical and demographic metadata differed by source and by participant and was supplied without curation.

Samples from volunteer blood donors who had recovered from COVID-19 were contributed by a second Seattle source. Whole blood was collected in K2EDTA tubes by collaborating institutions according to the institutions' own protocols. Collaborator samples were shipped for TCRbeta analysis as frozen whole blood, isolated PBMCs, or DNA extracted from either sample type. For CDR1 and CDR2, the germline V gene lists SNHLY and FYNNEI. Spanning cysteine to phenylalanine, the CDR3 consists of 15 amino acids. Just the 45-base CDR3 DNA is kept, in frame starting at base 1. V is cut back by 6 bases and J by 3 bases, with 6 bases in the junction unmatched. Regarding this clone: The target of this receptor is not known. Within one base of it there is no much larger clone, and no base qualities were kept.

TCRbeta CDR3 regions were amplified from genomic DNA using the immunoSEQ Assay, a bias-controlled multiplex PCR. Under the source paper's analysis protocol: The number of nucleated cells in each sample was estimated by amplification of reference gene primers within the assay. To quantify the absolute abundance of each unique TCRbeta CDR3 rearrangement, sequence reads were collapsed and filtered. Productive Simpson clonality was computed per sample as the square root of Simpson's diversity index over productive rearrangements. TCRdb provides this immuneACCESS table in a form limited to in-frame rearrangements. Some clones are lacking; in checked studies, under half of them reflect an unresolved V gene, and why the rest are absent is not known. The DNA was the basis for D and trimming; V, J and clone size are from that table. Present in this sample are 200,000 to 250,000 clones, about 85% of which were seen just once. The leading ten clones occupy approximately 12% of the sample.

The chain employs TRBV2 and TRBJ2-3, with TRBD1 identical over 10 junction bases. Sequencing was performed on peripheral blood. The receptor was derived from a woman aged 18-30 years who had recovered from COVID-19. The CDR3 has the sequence CASRAGTGETDTQYF. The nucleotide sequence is TGTGCCAGCAGAGCTGGGACAGGGGAGACAGATACGCAGTATTTT.